This T cell receptor beta chain stems from a study of blood T cells in healthy people across ages. Study conclusions and caveats: Calculation of diversity from one million T cells yielded estimates considered to be underestimates. Any changes in expanded clonotypes were possibly confounded, as donor CMV status remained unknown.

A second roughly 7 to 11 cycle PCR used barcoded and J-beta primers. TCRdb re-called the 5' RACE reads through MiXCR, storing one row per CDR3 protein. The data contain about 280,000 distinct CDR3 sequences, 27% of them singletons. A remark on this clonotype: Its antigen is not identified.

Sequenced: blood. The receptor was derived from a woman in her 70s in good health.

The CDR3 here is CASSLYTDHSNQPQHF. The CDR3 region has the DNA TGTGCCAGCAGCTTGTATACAGACCATAGCAATCAGCCCCAGCATTTT. The chain recombines TRBV5-5 with TRBJ1-5; D gene ambiguous. In germline, CDR1 is SGHKS, CDR2 YYEKEE (reference sequence). V was cut by 1 base and J by 0 bases, with 11 bases left in between. The CDR3 totals 16 residues.